This TCR beta chain was found in a study of cytomegalovirus exposure and HLA in healthy donors. Study context: Findings of an earlier analysis included around 100 million unique TCR beta sequences from roughly 180 million T cells. Findings and caveats of the study: Reportedly, a later analysis found an Asian-associated ancestry cluster had fewer N-insertions than the roughly 670-donor mean. Productive rates of about 87% or about 30% were seen for most TCR beta V segments in an earlier analysis. DRB1 showed the most TCR associations and HLA-C the fewest in a later analysis, as rates varied by HLA locus.

Both 60 Vbeta primers and 13 Jbeta primers went into the PCR. TCRdb keeps only in-frame clones here, not all; method: immunoSEQ multiplex PCR. Of 150,000 to 200,000 clones listed, around 81% are singletons. As for this clone: Its antigen is not known.

This CDR3 spans 16 amino acids. The trim removed 0 bases at V and 5 bases at J, leaving 10 bases unmatched. Looked up from germline, CDR1 is SGHNT and CDR2 is YYREEE (reference sequence). Sample: PBMCs. V usage is TRBV5-4 and J usage is TRBJ1-2; 7 bases match TRBD1. The clonotype comes from a woman aged 18 to 35 in good health and CMV-seropositive. The CDR3 sequence is CASSLARQGSRYGYTF. The CDR3 region has the DNA TGTGCCAGCAGCTTGGCTCGACAGGGATCGCGGTATGGCTACACCTTC. Drawing the rest from reference TRBV5-4 and TRBJ1-2, the complete variable domain is ETGVTQSPTHLIKTRGQQVTLRCSSQSGHNTVSWYQQALGQGPQFIFQYYREEENGRGNFPPRFSGLQFPNYSSELNVNALELDDSALYLCASSLARQGSRYGYTFGSGTRLTVV.